The 17 T cell receptor beta chains below were found in one sample sequenced in a study of cytomegalovirus exposure and HLA in healthy donors. A multiplex PCR was run with 60 Vbeta primers and 13 Jbeta primers. The protocol was immunoSEQ multiplex PCR, while the TCRdb copy is restricted to in-frame clones and leaves out a portion. The sample consists of roughly 51,000 clones, around 81% of them appearing once. Sequencing was done on a sample of PBMCs. The receptors were gathered from a boy younger than 18 in good health and CMV-seropositive.

The chain combines TRBV27 with TRBJ1-1; no definite D call. Germline loops: CDR1 MNHEY, CDR2 SMNVEV (reference sequence). Trimming left V 2 bases short and J 1 base short, with 5 bases between. The CDR3 contains 13 residues. In DNA form, the CDR3 reads TGTGCCAGCAGTTTAGAGAAGAACACTGAAGCTTTCTTT. Its translation is CASSLEKNTEAFF.

The V call is TRBV2, the J call TRBJ1-2, with D unresolved. The CDR3 has 15 residues. CDR1 is SNHLY, CDR2 FYNNEI, per germline. Between the trimmed V and J ends, which lost 8 bases and 2 bases, there was a span of 18 bases. CDR3 protein: CASLGRVDGNYGYTF. The CDR3, as DNA: TGTGCCAGCTTAGGGAGGGTGGACGGGAACTATGGCTACACCTTC.

The CDR3 coding sequence is TGTGCCAGCGGGCCTAGCGGCCAAGAGACCCAGTACTTC. It specifies CASGPSGQETQYF. The rearrangement uses TRBV7-9 and TRBJ2-5; 7 nucleotides agree with TRBD2. This CDR3 is built from 13 residues. V lost 8 bases and J lost 1; bases outside the gene matches: 4. CDR1 and CDR2 from the germline V gene are SEHNR and FQNEAQ (reference sequence). The complete variable domain, with remaining parts taken from reference TRBV7-9 and TRBJ2-5, reads DTGVSQNPRHKITKRGQNVTFRCDPISEHNRLYWYRQTLGQGPEFLTYFQNEAQLEKSRLLSDRFSAERPKGSFSTLEIQRTEQGDSAMYLCASGPSGQETQYFGPGTRLLVL.

This clone was detected once. The rearrangement uses TRBV21-1 and TRBJ1-5; the listed D gene, TRBD1, was not tested against the DNA. TRBV21-1 is a pseudogene. The CDR3 is made up of 15 amino acids. The CDR3 sequence is CASTEDSYSNQPQHF. The CDR3 region has the DNA TGTGCCAGCACCGAAGACAGTTATAGCAATCAGCCCCAGCATTTT.

CDR3 sequence reads: CASYLQGNTEAFF. For the CDR3, the DNA is TGCGCCAGCTATTTACAGGGAAACACTGAAGCTTTCTTT. The chain couples TRBV5-1 to TRBJ1-1, with D possibly being TRBD1 (6 bases). Trimming shortened V by 7 bases and J by 2 bases, and 12 bases separated the two germline ends. Germline CDR1 is SGHRS and CDR2 is YFSETQ. The CDR3 contains 13 residues.

The J gene is TRBJ1-6, the V gene TRBV19; weak D call: TRBD1 (6 bases). The germline V gene encodes CDR1 LNHDA and CDR2 SQIVND (reference sequence). V lost 6 bases and J lost 7, with 10 bases in between. The CDR3 is 13 amino acids. For the CDR3, the DNA is TGTGCCAGTAGGATCCAGGGGAATTCACCCCTCCACTTT. Protein product: CASRIQGNSPLHF.

The chain recombines TRBV25-1 with TRBJ2-5; D might be TRBD1 (6 bases). The V gene's germline CDR1 is MGHDK and CDR2 SYGVNS. The CDR3 covers 11 residues. Trimming stripped 4 bases from V and 7 bases from J, with 7 bases between. In DNA, the CDR3 is TGTGCCAGCAGTGTAGGGGGGACCCAGTACTTC. It yields the protein CASSVGGTQYF.

The chain couples TRBV7-3 to TRBJ1-2; a possible D gene is TRBD1 (5 bases). From germline, CDR1 is SGHTA and CDR2 FQGTGA. The CDR3 contains 13 residues. V was clipped by 5 bases and J by 5 bases, with 12 bases between them. The CDR3 sequence: CASSTGGGYGYTF. The CDR3 DNA sequence: TGTGCCAGCAGCACGGGGGGAGGTTATGGCTACACCTTC.

The V and J genes are TRBV19 and TRBJ1-4, with D perhaps TRBD1 (5 bases). The CDR3 has 17 residues. Trimming stripped 3 bases from V and 0 bases from J, with 14 bases between. Per germline, CDR1 LNHDA and CDR2 SQIVND (reference sequence). CDR3 nucleotides: TGTGCCAGTAGTATGGTAGGACACCCTGCAACTAATGAAAAACTGTTTTTT. Amino acid sequence: CASSMVGHPATNEKLFF.

V is TRBV9 and J is TRBJ2-3, with 11 bases fitting TRBD2. The ends lost 4 bases at V and 3 bases at J; junction bases unmatched: 7. The CDR3 contains 16 residues. Looked up from germline, CDR1 is SGDLS and CDR2 is YYNGEE. DNA for the CDR3: TGTGCCAGCAGCTCACGTAGCGGGGGGGTAACAGATACGCAGTATTTT. Translating gives CASSSRSGGVTDTQYF.

V is TRBV7-9 and J is TRBJ1-5, with D maybe TRBD1 (6 bases). This CDR3 is 16 amino acids long. CDR1 and CDR2 (germline): SEHNR, FQNEAQ (reference sequence). The V gene lost 5 bases and the J gene lost 5 bases, with 19 bases spanning the gap. CDR3 sequence: CASSTNTGSQHQPQHF. The DNA for the CDR3 is TGTGCCAGCAGCACCAATACAGGGTCCCAACATCAGCCCCAGCATTTT.

The genes are TRBV7-8 and TRBJ2-5; 7 bases are shared with TRBD1. Germline V gene sequence: CDR1 SGHVS, CDR2 FQNEAQ. After removal of 2 bases from V and 2 bases from J, the junction contained 8 bases not matched to a gene. The CDR3 is 16 amino acids. CDR3 loop: CASSLRRGLLQETQYF. The CDR3 DNA reads as TGTGCCAGCAGCTTACGAAGGGGGCTTCTGCAAGAGACCCAGTACTTC.

The genes are TRBV10-2 and TRBJ2-3; D perhaps matches TRBD2 (6 bases). Germline CDR1 WSHSY, CDR2 SAAADI. The length of the CDR3 is 16 residues. V was trimmed by 2 bases and J by 2 bases, leaving 14 bases between them. DNA for the CDR3: TGCGCCAGCAGTGAGATCGGGGAGGCAAACACAGATACGCAGTATTTT. This encodes CASSEIGEANTDTQYF.

V and J are TRBV6-5 and TRBJ1-1, with TRBD1 matching over 7 bases. Germline-derived CDR1 and CDR2 are MNHEY and SVGAGI. This CDR3 comprises 14 residues. V lost 4 bases, J lost 2 bases, and 4 bases stayed unmatched. The CDR3 is CASSFDRANTEAFF. CDR3 DNA sequence: TGTGCCAGCAGTTTTGACAGGGCAAACACTGAAGCTTTCTTT.

The V and J genes are TRBV5-4 and TRBJ2-3, with D perhaps matching TRBD2 (6 bases). The germline V gene encodes CDR1 SGHNT and CDR2 YYREEE (reference sequence). Trimming removed 4 bases from V and 7 bases from J, with 19 bases in between. The CDR3 extends over 15 amino acids. CDR3 coding DNA: TGTGCCAGCAGCCAAAAAAGACTAGTCTCAAATACGCAGTATTTT. Its protein is CASSQKRLVSNTQYF.

The rearrangement joins TRBV7-9 to TRBJ1-5, with D unresolved. Germline CDR1 SEHNR, CDR2 FQNEAQ (reference sequence). The CDR3 is 15 amino acids. V was pared by 5 bases and J by 2 bases, with 13 bases between. DNA of the CDR3: TGTGCCAGCAGCGCGGATCCCGGAGGCAATCAGCCCCAGCATTTT. Translation gives CASSADPGGNQPQHF.

The chain links TRBV2 to TRBJ1-2, with D tentatively TRBD1 (6 bases). The germline V gene has CDR1 SNHLY and CDR2 FYNNEI. This CDR3 has 15 amino acids. The V and J ends lost 6 bases and 2 bases respectively, with 16 bases between them. The CDR3 DNA follows: TGTGCCAGCAGGGGGGGGCGGCTGATCAACTATGGCTACACCTTC. Translating gives CASRGGRLINYGYTF.